The 20 T cell receptor beta chains listed next were all sequenced from one sample in a study of blood T cell repertoires in COVID-19. Assay used: immunoSEQ multiplex PCR; TCRdb lists only in-frame clones, some missing. This table has about 100,000 clones, approximately 90% appearing once. The sequenced sample consisted of peripheral blood. The receptor set was obtained from a man in his 60s with acute or convalescent COVID-19.

The rearrangement links TRBV24-1 to TRBJ1-5; D gene ambiguous. This CDR3 has 16 amino acids. V shed 3 bases and J shed 6 bases, with 17 bases lying between them. CDR1 KGHDR and CDR2 SFDVKD come from the germline V gene. The CDR3 coding sequence is TGTGCCACCAGTGATGGGCGAGGCGGGATCGGTCAGCCCCAGCATTTT. Translation: CATSDGRGGIGQPQHF.

J is TRBJ2-5 and V is TRBV11-3; D is unresolved. CDR3 size: 13 residues. Germline CDR1 is SGHNT and CDR2 is YENEEA. The V end lost 3 bases, the J end lost 2 bases, and 7 bases lay between the germline ends. This chain's CDR3 is CASSFQAQETQYF. In DNA form, the CDR3 reads TGTGCCAGCAGCTTCCAGGCACAAGAGACCCAGTACTTC.

This sequence joins TRBV28 and TRBJ2-3; 7 nucleotides align to TRBD2. CDR3 size: 14 residues. V shed 5 bases and J 4 bases; nucleotides not matched to a gene: 6. Per germline, CDR1 MDHEN and CDR2 SYDVKM. CDR3 sequence reads: CASSPRGRADTQYF. Here the CDR3 DNA reads TGTGCCAGCAGTCCTCGAGGGAGGGCAGATACGCAGTATTTT. The full variable domain, completed using reference TRBV28 and TRBJ2-3, is DVKVTQSSRYLVKRTGEKVFLECVQDMDHENMFWYRQDPGLGLRLIYFSYDVKMKEKGDIPEGYSVSREKKERFSLILESASTNQTSMYLCASSPRGRADTQYFGPGTRLTVL.

The chain is built from TRBV19 and TRBJ2-6; TRBD1 is a possible D gene (6 bases). CDR3 length: 15 amino acids. The germline V gene has CDR1 LNHDA and CDR2 SQIVND (reference sequence). With 2 bases removed from V and 2 bases from J, the gap between germline ends came to 7 bases. CDR3 in amino acids: CASSIPGAGANVLTF. CDR3 bases: TGTGCCAGTAGTATACCAGGGGCTGGGGCCAACGTCCTGACTTTC.

This clone was detected once. The gene calls are TRBV9 and TRBJ1-6; a possible D gene is TRBD1 (6 bases). CDR1 is SGDLS and CDR2 is YYNGEE in the germline V gene. V was trimmed by 4 bases and J by 8 bases, leaving 19 bases between them. This CDR3 has 16 residues. The CDR3 is CASSPSPGQGYSPLHF. The CDR3 DNA reads as TGTGCCAGCAGCCCCTCCCCAGGCCAGGGGTATTCACCCCTCCACTTT.

With regard to this clone: At one end the junction does not follow the germline gene, possibly because of a read error. The CDR3 reads CASSLAAGNAEAFF. In DNA form, the CDR3 reads TGCGCCAGCAGCTTGGCCGCAGGGAACGCTGAAGCTTTCTTT. The chain is built from TRBV5-1 and TRBJ1-1, with a weak D call TRBD1 (5 bases). The CDR3 is 14 amino acids. From germline, CDR1 is SGHRS and CDR2 YFSETQ.

The chain uses TRBV3-1 (or the pseudogene TRBV3-2) and TRBJ2-7; TRBD2 matches 12 bases. J was trimmed by 3 bases and V by 4 bases; bases with no gene match: 7. The CDR3 length is 16 residues. Germline CDR1 is LGHDT and CDR2 is YNNKEL (reference sequence). The CDR3: CASSPDGLAGFYEQYF. CDR3 in DNA: TGTGCCAGCAGCCCTGACGGACTAGCGGGATTCTACGAGCAGTACTTC.

This clone was seen just once. This chain uses TRBV28 with TRBJ1-5, with D hard to call. Germline V CDR1 and CDR2: MDHEN, SYDVKM. Trimming pared 5 bases from V and 6 bases from J, leaving 23 bases between. The CDR3 is made up of 17 amino acids. The CDR3 DNA reads as TGTGCCAGCAGTCTCTCATTTGGCCTAGGTGCGGGTCAGCCCCAGCATTTT. This translates into CASSLSFGLGAGQPQHF. The whole variable domain, remainder taken from reference TRBV28 and TRBJ1-5, is DVKVTQSSRYLVKRTGEKVFLECVQDMDHENMFWYRQDPGLGLRLIYFSYDVKMKEKGDIPEGYSVSREKKERFSLILESASTNQTSMYLCASSLSFGLGAGQPQHFGDGTRLSIL.

The chain has TRBV24-1 and TRBJ2-2, with D possibly TRBD1 on 5 matching bases. Trimming removed 3 bases from V and 5 bases from J, with 9 bases in between. Germline V CDR1 and CDR2: KGHDR, SFDVKD. CDR3 length: 14 residues. The CDR3 here is CATSDPQGTGELFF. As DNA, the CDR3 is TGTGCCACCAGTGATCCGCAGGGAACCGGGGAGCTGTTTTTT.

This clone was seen only once. The chain recombines TRBV11-2 with TRBJ2-5; 10 bases line up with TRBD1. V trimming: 5 bases; J trimming: 6 bases; junction bases outside the gene matches: 9. The CDR3 totals 15 residues. Looked up from germline, CDR1 is SGHAT and CDR2 is FQNNGV. CDR3 nucleotides: TGTGCCAGCAGCGTTTCCGGGACAGGGGTAAAGACCCAGTACTTC. This sequence encodes CASSVSGTGVKTQYF.

The chain carries TRBV2 and TRBJ1-4; 7 positions agree with TRBD1. J was trimmed by 0 bases and V by 2 bases; bases with no gene match: 9. The CDR3 runs to 18 residues. CDR1 SNHLY and CDR2 FYNNEI come from the germline V gene. CDR3 DNA: TGTGCCAGCAGTGAACCCTGGGGACAGAGAGCAACTAATGAAAAACTGTTTTTT. Residues: CASSEPWGQRATNEKLFF.

The gene calls are TRBV30 and TRBJ1-1; D is perhaps TRBD1 (5 bases). V was shortened by 4 bases and J by 0 bases, with 9 bases between the two germline ends. The CDR3 is 13 amino acids. Germline CDR1 is GTSNPN and CDR2 is SVGIG (reference sequence). The CDR3 region is CAWKGAVNTEAFF. The CDR3, as DNA: TGTGCCTGGAAAGGGGCTGTGAACACTGAAGCTTTCTTT. Variable domain in full (rest from reference TRBV30 and TRBJ1-1): SQTIHQWPATLVQPVGSPLSLECTVEGTSNPNLYWYRQAAGRGLQLLFYSVGIGQISSEVPQNLSASRPQDRQFILSSKKLLLSDSGFYLCAWKGAVNTEAFFGQGTRLTVV.

This sequence joins TRBV28 and TRBJ1-1, with D possibly TRBD1 on 5 matching bases. The V end lost 3 bases, the J end lost 6 bases, and 11 bases lay between the germline ends. Germline V lookup: CDR1 MDHEN, CDR2 SYDVKM. The CDR3 extends over 13 amino acids. CDR3 sequence reads: CASSLSRASEAFF. The CDR3 nucleotides are TGTGCCAGCAGTTTGTCCAGGGCATCTGAAGCTTTCTTT.

This clone was seen only once. V gene TRBV10-3 combines with J gene TRBJ1-1, with 9 bases matching TRBD1. This CDR3 region has 15 residues. V trimming: 4 bases; J trimming: 1 base; junction bases outside the gene matches: 4. CDR1 and CDR2 from the germline V gene are ENHRY and SYGVKD. The CDR3 protein is CAISVEDRGNTEAFF. CDR3 coding DNA: TGTGCCATCAGTGTAGAGGACAGGGGGAACACTGAAGCTTTCTTT.

This chain links TRBV2 with TRBJ2-7, with D perhaps TRBD1 (6 bases). V lost 2 bases and J lost 7, with 9 bases in between. The CDR3 is made up of 12 amino acids. The germline CDR1 and CDR2 sequences are SNHLY and FYNNEI. The CDR3 DNA is TGTGCCAGCAGTGAAAAGAGGGGGGAGCAGTACGTC. The encoded protein is CASSEKRGEQYV.

V gene TRBV19 combines with J gene TRBJ1-1; 8 bases map to TRBD1. The V and J ends lost 9 bases and 4 bases, in that order; junction bases with no gene match: 13. CDR1 is LNHDA, CDR2 SQIVND, per germline (reference sequence). The CDR3 has 15 amino acids. The CDR3 region has the DNA TGTGCCAGCTTCCAGGGGGCAGGGGCAGGCACTGAAGCTTTCTTT. Protein: CASFQGAGAGTEAFF.

This chain links TRBV27 with TRBJ1-1; 7 nucleotides align to TRBD1. The CDR3 consists of 14 residues. J was trimmed by 10 bases and V by 0 bases; bases with no gene match: 8. CDR1 and CDR2 (germline): MNHEY, SMNVEV (reference sequence). The CDR3 protein is CASSLSRQGSRAFF. CDR3 DNA: TGTGCCAGCAGTTTATCGCGACAGGGAAGTAGAGCTTTCTTT.

This sequence joins TRBV19 and TRBJ1-4, with TRBD1 as a possible D gene (6 bases). Germline V gene data show CDR1 as LNHDA and CDR2 as SQIVND (reference sequence). The V end lost 7 bases, the J end lost 8 bases, and 23 bases lay between the germline ends. CDR3 length: 16 residues. CDR3 loop: CASTPPLIRGGEKLFF. Written as DNA, the CDR3 is TGTGCCAGTACCCCGCCGCTAATCAGGGGTGGCGAAAAACTGTTTTTT.

The chain is built from TRBV15 and TRBJ1-1; no clear D. Looked up from germline, CDR1 is LNHNV and CDR2 is YYDKDF (reference sequence). Trimming removed 0 bases from V and 7 bases from J, with 12 bases in between. The CDR3 length is 14 residues. The CDR3 DNA reads TGTGCCACCAGCAGAGATGTGGGAGGGATTGAAGCTTTCTTT. Protein: CATSRDVGGIEAFF.

This sequence joins TRBV19 and TRBJ1-4, with D maybe TRBD1 (5 bases). The V gene's germline CDR1 is LNHDA and CDR2 SQIVND (reference sequence). The CDR3 is 15 amino acids. Trimming stripped 8 bases from V and 7 bases from J, with 20 bases between. DNA of the CDR3: TGTGCCAGTGGGGGTCGACGGGGGTTGGGTGAAAAACTGTTTTTT. This sequence encodes CASGGRRGLGEKLFF. Drawing the rest from reference TRBV19 and TRBJ1-4, the complete variable domain is DGGITQSPKYLFRKEGQNVTLSCEQNLNHDAMYWYRQDPGQGLRLIYYSQIVNDFQKGDIAEGYSVSREKKESFPLTVTSAQKNPTAFYLCASGGRRGLGEKLFFGSGTQLSVL.